The TCR beta chain described here comes from a study of spatial heterogeneity in lung cancer. The overall study: TCR and UMI combinations that were unique each appeared, on average, more than ten times in raw reads. Study outcomes and limitations: Counts of expanded intratumoral alpha and beta TCRs tracked tumor mutation counts.

The sample holds many counts of this clonotype. Its antigen remains unknown. This CDR3 is 15 amino acids long. V was clipped by 1 base and J by 4 bases, with 11 bases between them. Germline V gives CDR1 LGHNA, CDR2 YSLEER. Specified time point: sample taken at primary tumor resection. The donors, fewer than 90 patients with untreated early-stage non-small cell lung cancer, provided the samples. TCRs were sequenced from unsorted whole RNA of tumor, nontumor lung or PBMC. Each TCR cDNA molecule bore a unique molecular identifier. In TCRdb, the 5' RACE reads were re-called with MiXCR into one record per CDR3 protein. The sample lists about 23,000 distinct CDR3 sequences; 4% to 5.5% were seen once.

V is TRBV4-3 and J is TRBJ2-1; no definite D call. This TCR was recovered from a male donor with early-stage non-small cell lung cancer. The sequencing used lung tumor tissue, collected at surgery. The CDR3 DNA sequence: TGCGCCAGCAGCCAAGGGTCGCTTTCTTACAATGAGCAGTTCTTC. Its protein is CASSQGSLSYNEQFF.